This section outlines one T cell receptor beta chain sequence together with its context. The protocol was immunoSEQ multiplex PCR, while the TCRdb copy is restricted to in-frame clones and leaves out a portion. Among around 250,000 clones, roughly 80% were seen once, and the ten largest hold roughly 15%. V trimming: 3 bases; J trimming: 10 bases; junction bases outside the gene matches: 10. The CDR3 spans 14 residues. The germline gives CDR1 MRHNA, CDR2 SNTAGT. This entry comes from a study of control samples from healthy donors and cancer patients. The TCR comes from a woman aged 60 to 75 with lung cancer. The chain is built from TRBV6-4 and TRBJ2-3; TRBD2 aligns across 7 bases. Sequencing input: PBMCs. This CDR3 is CASSEVAGVGSQYF. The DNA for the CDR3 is TGTGCCAGCAGTGAGGTAGCGGGCGTAGGTTCGCAGTATTTT.